This T cell receptor (beta chain) was sequenced for a study of T cells in Graves' hyperthyroidism and ophthalmopathy (dated by TCRdb to between 2019 and 2020). For context, the study as a whole: Peripheral blood samples were taken at the time of initial diagnosis, prior to any treatment. To identify distinguishing TCR V-J signatures, a discovery cohort of 100 patients was used, comprising approximately 40 with Graves' ophthalmopathy and around 57 with stable Graves' hyperthyroidism. According to the paper, TCR Vbeta CDR3 sequencing was carried out on 135 peripheral blood samples, which came from 40 to 45 ophthalmopathy, 75 or so hyperthyroidism and roughly 17 progressor patients. Prospective prediction of ophthalmopathy was tested in an independent validation cohort of 18 to 20 hyperthyroidism patients and some 17 patients who later progressed to ophthalmopathy. For training and testing, the roughly 100 patients in the discovery cohort were randomly divided in a 7:3 ratio. After sampling, hyperthyroidism patients received methimazole starting at 30 mg daily, and ophthalmopathy patients received high-dose intravenous methylprednisolone. The study also compared thyroid tissue and blood T-cell repertoires from more than five Graves' hyperthyroidism patients.

Summary of the overall study and its limitations: Ophthalmopathy was separated from stable hyperthyroidism by a 13 V-J signature model, with about 86% sensitivity and about 84% specificity obtained in cross-validation and 80%/75% obtained in testing. Sample size was not statistically predetermined, and blinding of investigators to group allocation was not performed. In validation, the model predicted progression to ophthalmopathy a median of about 5.9 months before onset, with roughly 71% sensitivity and almost 75% specificity. Most expanded thyroid clonotypes (frequency above 0.001) were also found in blood, which suggests that blood repertoires may mirror thyroid immune responses.

In the germline V gene (reference sequence), CDR1 corresponds to SEHNR and CDR2 to FQNEAQ. The CDR3 sequence holds 15 residues, the cysteine and phenylalanine included. Just CDR3 DNA is preserved here, 45 bases in frame from base 1. The V end loses 4 bases and the J end loses 2 bases, and a stretch of 15 bases separates them. This clonotype occurred many times. It lacks a known antigen. No per-base quality is available; no much larger clone lies one base away. Graves' hyperthyroidism was defined as stable when no progression to ophthalmopathy occurred over 18 months of follow-up. The hyperthyroidism patients were between 18 and 65 years old and newly diagnosed, with a disease duration of less than 2 months. Exclusion was applied to patients with uncontrolled infections, other autoimmune diseases, pregnancy or lactation. Diagnoses relied on clinical symptoms, serum thyroxine and TRAb, thyroid ultrasound and orbital computed tomography. PBMCs were isolated from roughly 10 ml of fresh peripheral blood by Ficoll-Paque density gradient centrifugation. Total RNA was extracted with Trizol reagent, and quality was checked on an Agilent 2100 Bioanalyzer.

TCR beta CDR3 regions were amplified from RNA transcripts. For the first round of RT-PCR on the TCR CDR3, the HTBI primer set was used together with the Qiagen OneStep RT-PCR kit. A second multiplex PCR round built the libraries, followed by size selection and purification. Sequencing of the libraries was done on an Illumina HiSeq2000 using paired-end 100 bp reads. In the authors' own workflow: Raw data were processed with SOAPnuke, discarding reads with adapters, uncalled bases, mean Phred below 15, or no exact constant-primer or identifier match. High-quality paired reads were merged with COPE v1.2.5, and unique nucleotide sequences were defined as clonotypes. MiTCR v1.1 was used to align the clonotypes against IMGT TRBV, TRBD and TRBJ reference segments. Only V-J combinations with frequency above 0.0001, covering 99% to 99.2% of repertoires, were analysed. The TCS score was defined as the ratio of F50 (clonal expansion) to E x V (chaos), calculated using BLOSUM62-based TCRdist between CDR3 peptides within each V-J. Welch's t-statistics and random forest reduced roughly 540 V-J features to 13, which were used in a naive Bayes classifier (R e1071). TCRdb reanalyzed the raw reads on its own, using fastp at Q25 for trimming and MiXCR for clone calling, and kept in-frame beta chains. One record per CDR3 amino acid sequence lists the most common genes and DNA. TCRdb assigned the V and J calls; the authors' analysis was not used. The sample contains about 180,000 distinct CDR3 sequences, about a sixth of them found a single time. The ten top clones hold about 31% of the sample.

The chain employs TRBV7-9 and TRBJ2-7; the D segment may tentatively be TRBD1 or TRBD2, each giving 5 matched bases. The sample taken for sequencing was blood. This sequence originates from a woman in her 50s with Graves' hyperthyroidism. The DNA sequence is given as TGTGCCAGCAGCTCTTTGGGGGACGGCCCCTACGAGCAGTACTTC. The translation is CASSSLGDGPYEQYF.